This T cell receptor beta chain was found in a study of Ad26.COV2.S vaccination and SARS-CoV-2 variants. Study results and limitations: The TCR breadth and depth analyses may have produced an underestimate of total T cell responses.

V was clipped by 3 bases and J by 1 base, with 9 bases between them. The CDR3 runs to 14 residues. Germline V lookup: CDR1 LNHDA, CDR2 SQIVND (reference sequence). Assay used: immunoSEQ multiplex PCR; TCRdb lists only in-frame clones, some missing. The repertoire holds fewer than 800,000 clones, with 89% as singletons. A word on this clone: Its cognate antigen is unknown.

As to treatment: around 19 received Ad26.COV2.S at low or high dose, single or two shots; about 5 received placebo; per-sample allocation not given. Sampling was done on day 63 after the first vaccine or placebo injection. This adult donor, from Boston, was 18-55 years old. The material sequenced was peripheral blood, taken in a trial of Ad26.COV2.S vaccine versus placebo. The chain links TRBV19 to TRBJ2-5; the D call may be TRBD1 or TRBD2 (5 bases each). The origin of this receptor is a person between 18 and 60 years old who received the Ad26.COV2.S COVID-19 vaccine or a placebo. The CDR3 DNA is TGTGCCAGTAGTATCTCGGGGACCCAAGAGACCCAGTACTTC. Translating gives CASSISGTQETQYF. The whole variable domain, filled in from reference TRBV19 and TRBJ2-5, reads DGGITQSPKYLFRKEGQNVTLSCEQNLNHDAMYWYRQDPGQGLRLIYYSQIVNDFQKGDIAEGYSVSREKKESFPLTVTSAQKNPTAFYLCASSISGTQETQYFGPGTRLLVL.